The text below deals with one T cell receptor (beta chain). This clone was seen more than once but under ten times. This receptor's antigen is unknown. Per-base quality was not reported, and no clone a single base away is much larger than it. This record belongs to a study of tumor T cells in aggressive B-cell lymphoma (dated by TCRdb to 2015 to 2018). CDR1 and CDR2 are read off the germline V gene (reference sequence) as LNHDA and SQIVND. The CDR3 contains 14 residues, cysteine and phenylalanine counted. Solely the CDR3 DNA is kept, with 42 bases framed from the first base. V loses 4 bases at its end and J loses 6 bases; junction bases beyond the gene matches: 4. The library relied on the immunoSEQ multiplex PCR assay. Sourced from immuneACCESS, this table was stored by TCRdb with only in-frame sequences that have V and J called. A share of the clones is absent; for the studies checked, an unresolved V gene accounts for under half, and the remainder has no known explanation. A total of 3,000 to 4,500 clones appear in this sample, roughly 82% of them only once. The ten most abundant clones make up 45% to 50% of the sample.

The rearranged segments are TRBV19 and TRBJ2-2; 8 junctional bases match TRBD1. The clonotype was recovered from an adult with diffuse large B cell lymphoma. Sequencing input: tumor tissue. The DNA sequence reads TGTGCCAGTAGTAGGACAGGGATCGCCGGGGAGCTGTTTTTT. It translates as CASSRTGIAGELFF.